Below, one T cell receptor (beta chain) is given with its context. No antigen is known for it. The data were taken from a study of T cell responses to AZD1222 COVID-19 vaccine. Study outcomes and limitations: Donors in the cohort were predominantly white British and more often female, and clonal diversity was possibly underestimated. Targeting of unmutated variant regions was reportedly seen in nearly half of spike-specific TCRs. Increased Spike-specific TCR breadth and depth were observed after two AZD1222 doses. Only a handful of AZD1222 recipients tested seropositive at baseline.

Some clones are missing from TCRdb's copy, which holds only in-frame ones; the method was immunoSEQ multiplex PCR. The top ten hold more than 15% of the sample, which has about 110,000 clones, roughly 90% seen once. The CDR3 contains 16 residues. Trimming removed 4 bases at V and 7 bases at J, with 20 bases between. Germline CDR1 reads SGHNT; CDR2 reads YYREEE (reference sequence). The specimen was peripheral blood, collected on day 0 of AZD1222 vaccination. The V call is TRBV5-4, the J call TRBJ1-4; D might be TRBD1 (6 bases). The receptor was isolated from an adult in good health. The CDR3 spells CASSHRGGAFREKLFF. The CDR3 DNA sequence: TGTGCCAGCAGCCACCGGGGGGGGGCATTTCGTGAAAAACTGTTTTTT. Using reference TRBV5-4 and TRBJ1-4 for the parts outside the CDR3, the full variable domain is ETGVTQSPTHLIKTRGQQVTLRCSSQSGHNTVSWYQQALGQGPQFIFQYYREEENGRGNFPPRFSGLQFPNYSSELNVNALELDDSALYLCASSHRGGAFREKLFFGSGTQLSVL.